This T cell receptor beta chain emerged from a study of T cell changes during pregnancy in multiple sclerosis (dated by TCRdb to the late 2010s). A note on the overall study: In women with multiple sclerosis, the researchers looked at how the T cell repertoire shifted as pregnancy progressed.

Details on this clone: Its antigen specificity is not known. The record has no base qualities; no much larger clone is one base away.

The germline V gene yields SQVTM for CDR1 and ANQGSEA for CDR2. V lost 4 bases and J lost 3 bases, and the count of bases not matched to a germline gene is 1. The CDR3 runs 13 amino acids, cysteine and phenylalanine included. Only the CDR3 part of the read is kept: 39 bases, read in frame from the first base. Library method: the immunoSEQ multiplex PCR assay. TCRdb took this table from immuneACCESS and kept in-frame rearrangements with V and J called. Such tables lack part of the clones; where checked against another copy, unresolved V genes explain under half of the gap, and the rest is unexplained. The sample profile shows about 66,000 clones; around nine tenths of them were found once. Around 5.2% of the sample lies in the top ten.

The receptor was isolated from a female donor with multiple sclerosis, enrolled in a pregnancy study. Here the chain combines TRBV29-1 and TRBJ2-2; the junction holds 8 bases that match TRBD1. Sequenced material: CD8+ T cells from peripheral blood mononuclear cells, taken before pregnancy. The CDR3 protein: CSVGQGYTGELFF. The DNA is as follows: TGCAGCGTTGGACAGGGGTACACCGGGGAGCTGTTTTTT.